Each of the 8 T cell receptor beta chains below was sequenced from the same sample in a study of cytomegalovirus exposure and HLA in healthy donors. The method was immunoSEQ multiplex PCR; TCRdb's version includes in-frame clones alone and lacks a portion of them. The sample has approximately 150,000 clones, roughly nine tenths seen once; the top ten hold less than 3.5%. Sequencing input: PBMCs. Receptors originate from a man between 18 and 29 years old in good health and CMV-seropositive.

This rearrangement joins TRBV27 to TRBJ2-2; a possible D gene is TRBD1 (5 bases). Trimming removed 5 bases at V and 7 bases at J, with 17 bases between. The CDR3 has 15 amino acids. Looked up from germline, CDR1 is MNHEY and CDR2 is SMNVEV (reference sequence). This CDR3 reads CASSRPHQGNGELFF. In DNA, the CDR3 is TGTGCCAGCAGTCGACCGCATCAGGGTAACGGGGAGCTGTTTTTT.

This chain connects TRBV6-5 to TRBJ2-2; 7 bases map to TRBD1. After removal of 2 bases from V and 7 bases from J, the junction contained 7 bases not matched to a gene. The CDR3 spans 15 residues. CDR1 is MNHEY and CDR2 is SVGAGI in the germline V gene. Here the CDR3 reads CASSYVDRVDGELFF. The CDR3 bases are TGTGCCAGCAGTTACGTCGACAGGGTGGACGGGGAGCTGTTTTTT.

About this clone: A read error may produce the germline difference seen at one junction end. The chain couples TRBV7-7 to TRBJ2-2; 9 bases agree with TRBD2. This CDR3 is built from 16 residues. Looked up from germline, CDR1 is SSHAT and CDR2 is FNYEAQ (reference sequence). The CDR3 spells CASSLSAAGGAGELFF. CDR3 coding DNA: TGTGCTAGCAGCTTATCCGCTGCGGGAGGGGCCGGGGAGCTGTTTTTT.

The chain couples TRBV6-5 to TRBJ1-5; the D gene is possibly TRBD1 (5 bases). Trimming removed 2 bases at V and 6 bases at J, with 11 bases between. The CDR3 runs to 14 residues. Per the germline V gene, CDR1 is MNHEY and CDR2 is SVGAGI. The CDR3 loop is CASSYRGSGQPQHF. CDR3 sequence (DNA): TGTGCCAGCAGTTACCGGGGGAGCGGTCAGCCCCAGCATTTT.

The chain employs TRBV7-9 and TRBJ2-7; D remains unclear. The germline V and J ends were trimmed by 1 base and 4 bases, with 5 bases remaining between them. The CDR3 covers 12 residues. Germline loops: CDR1 SEHNR, CDR2 FQNEAQ (reference sequence). Here the CDR3 reads CASSLGAYEQYF. Here the CDR3 DNA reads TGTGCCAGCAGCTTAGGGGCATACGAGCAGTACTTC. The variable domain in full, with the rest retrieved from reference TRBV7-9 and TRBJ2-7, is DTGVSQNPRHKITKRGQNVTFRCDPISEHNRLYWYRQTLGQGPEFLTYFQNEAQLEKSRLLSDRFSAERPKGSFSTLEIQRTEQGDSAMYLCASSLGAYEQYFGPGTRLTVT.

The rearrangement joins TRBV18 to TRBJ1-1; no definite D call. This CDR3 comprises 12 residues. Germline V gene lookup returns CDR1 KGHSH and CDR2 LQKENI. V was cut by 3 bases and J by 3 bases, with 5 bases left in between. The CDR3 DNA follows: TGTGCCAGCTCACCGGGAGACACTGAAGCTTTCTTT. Amino acids: CASSPGDTEAFF.

V usage is TRBV18 and J usage is TRBJ1-1, with 7 bases that match TRBD1. The CDR3 runs 14 residues. Germline CDR1 KGHSH, CDR2 LQKENI. Unmatched junction bases numbered 7, after V lost 4 bases and J lost 5 bases. CDR3 bases: TGTGCCAGCTCACTAAGACAGGGTTTGACTGAAGCTTTCTTT. It yields the protein CASSLRQGLTEAFF.

This clone showed up just a few times. The V call is TRBV6-5, the J call TRBJ1-2; a weak D match, TRBD1 (6 bases). The CDR3 has 13 residues. With 5 bases removed from V and 8 bases from J, the gap between germline ends came to 15 bases. Germline lookup yields CDR1 MNHEY and CDR2 SVGAGI. CDR3 nucleotide sequence: TGTGCCAGCAGTGCCAACCCAGGGGAGGGCTACACCTTC. It codes for CASSANPGEGYTF.